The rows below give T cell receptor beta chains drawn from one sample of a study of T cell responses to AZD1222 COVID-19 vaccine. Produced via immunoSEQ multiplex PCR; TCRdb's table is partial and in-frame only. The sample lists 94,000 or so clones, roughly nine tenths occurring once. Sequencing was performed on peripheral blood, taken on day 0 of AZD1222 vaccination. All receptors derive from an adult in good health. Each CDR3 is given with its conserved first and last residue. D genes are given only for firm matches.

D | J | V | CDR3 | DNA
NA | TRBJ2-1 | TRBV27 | CASSLRASTNEQFF | TGTGCCAGCAGTTTACGTGCTAGCACCAATGAGCAGTTCTTC
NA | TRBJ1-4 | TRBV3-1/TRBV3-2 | CASSAGRRDEKLFF | TGTGCCAGCAGCGCAGGGAGGAGGGATGAAAAACTGTTTTTT
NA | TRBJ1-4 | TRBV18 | CASSLQGNEKLFF | TGTGCCAGCTCACTCCAGGGAAATGAAAAACTGTTTTTT
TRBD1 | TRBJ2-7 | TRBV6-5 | CAASSPGQGIYEQYF | TGTGCCGCCTCCTCCCCCGGACAGGGGATCTACGAGCAGTACTTC
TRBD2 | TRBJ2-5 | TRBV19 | CASNPGTSGETQYF | TGTGCCAGTAACCCCGGGACTAGCGGAGAGACCCAGTACTTC
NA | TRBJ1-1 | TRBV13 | CASSAQYTEAFF | TGTGCCAGCAGCGCCCAGTACACTGAAGCTTTCTTT
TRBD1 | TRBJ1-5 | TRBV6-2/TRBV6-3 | CASSYLDRAYSNQPQHF | TGTGCCAGCAGTTACTTAGACAGGGCTTATAGCAATCAGCCCCAGCATTTT
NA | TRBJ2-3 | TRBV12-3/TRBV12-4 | CASSLRDTQYF | TGTGCCAGCAGTTTACGAGATACGCAGTATTTT
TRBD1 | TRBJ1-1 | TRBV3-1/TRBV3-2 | CASSQETGGGAHTEAFF | TGTGCCAGCAGCCAAGAAACAGGGGGGGGCGCTCACACTGAAGCTTTCTTT
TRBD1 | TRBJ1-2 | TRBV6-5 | CASRPGQGYGYTF | TGTGCCAGCAGACCCGGACAGGGGTATGGCTACACCTTC